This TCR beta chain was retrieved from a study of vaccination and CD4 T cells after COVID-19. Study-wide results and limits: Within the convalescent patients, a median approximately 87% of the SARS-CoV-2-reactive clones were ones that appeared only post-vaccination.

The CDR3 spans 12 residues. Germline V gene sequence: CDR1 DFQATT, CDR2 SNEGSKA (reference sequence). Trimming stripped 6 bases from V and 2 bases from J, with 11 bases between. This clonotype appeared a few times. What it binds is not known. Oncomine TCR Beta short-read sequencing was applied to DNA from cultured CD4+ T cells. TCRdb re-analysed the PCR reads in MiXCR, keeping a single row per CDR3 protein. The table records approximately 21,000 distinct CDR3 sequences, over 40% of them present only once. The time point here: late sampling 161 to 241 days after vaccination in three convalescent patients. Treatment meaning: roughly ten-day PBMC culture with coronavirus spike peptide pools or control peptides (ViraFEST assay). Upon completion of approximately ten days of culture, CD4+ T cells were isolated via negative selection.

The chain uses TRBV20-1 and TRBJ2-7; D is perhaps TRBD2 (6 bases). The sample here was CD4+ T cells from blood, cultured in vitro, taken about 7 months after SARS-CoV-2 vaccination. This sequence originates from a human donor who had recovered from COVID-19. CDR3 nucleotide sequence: TGCAGTGCGAATCGACTAGCCTACGAGCAGTACTTC. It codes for CSANRLAYEQYF.